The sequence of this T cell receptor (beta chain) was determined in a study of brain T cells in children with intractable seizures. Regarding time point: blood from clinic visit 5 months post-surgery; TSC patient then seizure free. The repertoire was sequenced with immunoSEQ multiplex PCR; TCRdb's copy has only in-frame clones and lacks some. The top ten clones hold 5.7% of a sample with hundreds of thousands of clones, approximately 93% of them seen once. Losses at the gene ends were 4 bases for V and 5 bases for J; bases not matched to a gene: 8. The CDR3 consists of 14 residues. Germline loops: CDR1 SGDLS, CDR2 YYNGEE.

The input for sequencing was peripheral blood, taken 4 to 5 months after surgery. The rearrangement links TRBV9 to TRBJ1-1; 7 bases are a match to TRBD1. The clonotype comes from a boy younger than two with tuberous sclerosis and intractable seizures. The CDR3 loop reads CASSPRTGNTEAFF. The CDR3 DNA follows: TGTGCCAGCAGCCCTCGGACAGGAAATACTGAAGCTTTCTTT.